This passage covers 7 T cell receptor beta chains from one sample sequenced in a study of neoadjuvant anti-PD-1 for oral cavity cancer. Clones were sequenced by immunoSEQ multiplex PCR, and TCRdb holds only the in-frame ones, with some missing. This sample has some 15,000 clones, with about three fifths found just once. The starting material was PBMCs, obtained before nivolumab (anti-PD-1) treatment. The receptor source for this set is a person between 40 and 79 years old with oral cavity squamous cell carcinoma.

The CDR3 loop is CASSLEPRGQPQHF. CDR3 sequence (DNA): TGTGCCAGCAGCTTAGAGCCGAGGGGTCAGCCCCAGCATTTT. V usage is TRBV5-4 and J usage is TRBJ1-5; a possible D gene is TRBD1 (5 bases). Germline CDR1 SGHNT, CDR2 YYREEE (reference sequence). CDR3 length: 14 amino acids. Trimming stripped 2 bases from V and 6 bases from J, with 12 bases between.

The CDR3 here is CASSLYRGVAFF. DNA of the CDR3: TGTGCCAGCAGCTTATACAGGGGGGTAGCTTTCTTT. This chain uses TRBV7-2 with TRBJ1-1; 8 nucleotides line up with TRBD1. V was pared by 2 bases and J by 10 bases, with 3 bases of the junction left unmatched. The length of the CDR3 is 12 residues. Germline V CDR1 and CDR2: SGHTA, FQGNSA.

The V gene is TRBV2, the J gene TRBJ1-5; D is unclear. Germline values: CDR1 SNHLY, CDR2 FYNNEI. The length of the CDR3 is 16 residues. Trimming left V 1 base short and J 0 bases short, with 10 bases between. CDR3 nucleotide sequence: TGTGCCAGCAGTGAAGGGTCATGGCTTAGCAATCAGCCCCAGCATTTT. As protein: CASSEGSWLSNQPQHF.

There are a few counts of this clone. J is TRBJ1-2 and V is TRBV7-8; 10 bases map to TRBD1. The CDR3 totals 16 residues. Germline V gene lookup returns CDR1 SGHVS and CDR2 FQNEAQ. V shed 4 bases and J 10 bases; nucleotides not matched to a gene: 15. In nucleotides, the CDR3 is TGTGCCAGCAGCTCCAGAAGACAGGGGGCAGGTGACGTCTACACCTTC. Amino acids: CASSSRRQGAGDVYTF.

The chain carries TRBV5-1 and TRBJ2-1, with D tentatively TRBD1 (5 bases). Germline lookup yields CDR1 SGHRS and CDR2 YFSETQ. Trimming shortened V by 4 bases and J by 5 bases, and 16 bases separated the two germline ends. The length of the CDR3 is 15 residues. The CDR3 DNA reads TGCGCCAGCAGCCCCAGTTCCAGGGTGGACAATGAGCAGTTCTTC. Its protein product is CASSPSSRVDNEQFF.

The CDR3 DNA is TGTGCCAGCAGCTTGGTCCGGGAGAGTGGCGGGGAGCTGTTTTTT. This sequence encodes CASSLVRESGGELFF. The chain joins TRBV5-4 to TRBJ2-2; weak D call: TRBD2 (6 bases). CDR1 and CDR2 (germline): SGHNT, YYREEE (reference sequence). This CDR3 region has 15 residues. Deletions cut 0 bases from V and 7 bases from J, with 13 bases between.

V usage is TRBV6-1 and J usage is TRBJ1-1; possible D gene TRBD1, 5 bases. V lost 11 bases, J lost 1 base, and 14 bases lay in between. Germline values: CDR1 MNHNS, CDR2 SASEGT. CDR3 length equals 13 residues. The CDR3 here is CAGLLTGNTEAFF. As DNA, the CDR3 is TGTGCCGGACTACTAACAGGGAACACTGAAGCTTTCTTT.